A single sample gave rise to the 28 T cell receptor beta chains below, sequenced in a study of T-cell reconstitution after alpha-beta-depleted transplantation in children. Construction of the TCRbeta library involved unique molecular identifiers. TCRdb reanalysed the PCR reads using MiXCR and keeps one entry per CDR3 protein. In the table there are about 350,000 distinct CDR3 sequences, about a sixth of which are singletons. Material: PBMCs, mostly from graft donor cells, obtained 360 days after TCRalphabeta/CD19-depleted stem cell transplant. These receptors all come from a male patient between 2 and 9 years old who had a stem cell transplant for acute lymphoblastic leukemia, so the T cells may come from the graft donor.

This clonotype came up a few times. The chain joins TRBV4-1 to TRBJ1-5; the match to TRBD1 covers 10 bases. Trimming took 3 bases from V and 2 from J; bases not matched to a gene: 13. The CDR3 loop spans 19 amino acids. Germline V gives CDR1 MGHRA, CDR2 YSYEKL. The CDR3 sequence: CASSHRQTGGASGNQPQHF. In DNA form, the CDR3 reads TGCGCCAGCAGCCATAGGCAGACAGGGGGCGCGTCGGGCAATCAGCCCCAGCATTTT.

This clonotype was observed a handful of times. V is TRBV20-1 and J is TRBJ2-1; 7 positions agree with TRBD2. The CDR3 has 15 residues. In germline, CDR1 is DFQATT, CDR2 SNEGSKA (reference sequence). The DNA of the CDR3 is TGCAGCCCGGGGGGAGGGCGAGGCTCCTACAATGAGCAGTTCTTC. As protein: CSPGGGRGSYNEQFF.

The J gene is TRBJ2-1, the V gene TRBV10-3, with a weak D call TRBD1 (5 bases). CDR1 and CDR2 (germline): ENHRY, SYGVKD. This CDR3 comprises 15 residues. Trimming pared 3 bases from V and 8 bases from J, leaving 17 bases between. The CDR3 protein is CAISDDRRDTDEQFF. The CDR3 DNA sequence: TGTGCCATCAGTGACGACAGAAGGGATACAGATGAGCAGTTCTTC.

The rearrangement uses TRBV29-1 and TRBJ2-3; 7 nucleotides agree with TRBD1. This CDR3 contains 14 residues. The V gene end was trimmed by 5 bases and the J gene end by 0 bases; junction bases not matched to a gene: 5. Germline assignment: CDR1 SQVTM and CDR2 ANQGSEA. The DNA of the CDR3 is TGCAGCGTTACCGGACAGGTTAGCACAGATACGCAGTATTTT. It encodes CSVTGQVSTDTQYF.

The table lists this clonotype with a few counts. This rearrangement joins TRBV6-1 to TRBJ1-5, with D possibly being TRBD1 (5 bases). CDR3 length: 19 residues. The germline V and J ends were trimmed by 6 bases and 0 bases, with 24 bases remaining between them. The germline gives CDR1 MNHNS, CDR2 SASEGT. CDR3 DNA: TGTGCCAGCAGCCGAGCGAGGGTCGACAGACCATATAGCAATCAGCCCCAGCATTTT. Amino acids: CASSRARVDRPYSNQPQHF.

This clonotype was recorded a few times. The rearrangement uses TRBV4-1 and TRBJ2-1; 11 bases are a match to TRBD2. The CDR3 has 16 residues. Germline V lookup: CDR1 MGHRA, CDR2 YSYEKL. With V trimmed by 0 bases and J by 4 bases, 2 bases remained unmatched. The CDR3 reads CASSQDRLAGYNEQFF. DNA of the CDR3: TGCGCCAGCAGCCAAGATCGACTAGCGGGGTACAATGAGCAGTTCTTC.

The chain employs TRBV27 and TRBJ2-7, with D perhaps matching TRBD1 (7 bases). V was trimmed by 3 bases and J by 2 bases, leaving 11 bases between them. Looked up from germline, CDR1 is MNHEY and CDR2 is SMNVEV (reference sequence). The CDR3 is 14 residues long. CDR3 amino acids: CASSFRGEAYEQYF. The CDR3 coding sequence is TGTGCCAGCAGTTTCAGGGGGGAAGCCTACGAGCAGTACTTC.

This clonotype was seen only a few times. The chain employs TRBV20-1 and TRBJ1-5; D may be TRBD1 (5 bases). The V gene's germline CDR1 is DFQATT and CDR2 SNEGSKA (reference sequence). This CDR3 is 13 amino acids long. Trimming removed 6 bases from V and 0 bases from J, with 9 bases in between. CDR3 residues: CSAPGLSNQPQHF. The CDR3 DNA follows: TGCAGTGCGCCGGGACTTAGCAATCAGCCCCAGCATTTT.

The chain joins TRBV21-1 to TRBJ2-3; TRBD1 was called by the table and not checked on the DNA. TRBV21-1 is termed a pseudogene. There are 16 residues in the CDR3. The CDR3 DNA is TGTGCCAGCTTTGGGTCTACAGGTTTACGCACAGATACGCAGTATTTT. Translated, it gives CASFGSTGLRTDTQYF.

The chain employs TRBV4-3 and TRBJ2-5, with D perhaps TRBD1 (6 bases). The V end lost 0 bases, the J end lost 4 bases, and 15 bases lay between the germline ends. Germline assignment: CDR1 LGHNA and CDR2 YSLEER. The CDR3 extends over 16 amino acids. CDR3 nucleotides: TGCGCCAGCAGCCAAGATTATCACGGCAGGGGAGAGACCCAGTACTTC. Residues: CASSQDYHGRGETQYF.

V usage is TRBV5-1 and J usage is TRBJ1-2; D remains ambiguous. V lost 0 bases to trimming and J lost 4 bases, with 13 bases between them. The V gene's germline CDR1 is SGHRS and CDR2 YFSETQ. CDR3 length: 15 amino acids. The CDR3 protein is CASSLGSGEVYGYTF. The CDR3 DNA follows: TGCGCCAGCAGCTTGGGATCTGGAGAAGTCTATGGCTACACCTTC. The variable domain in full, with the rest retrieved from reference TRBV5-1 and TRBJ1-2, is KAGVTQTPRYLIKTRGQQVTLSCSPISGHRSVSWYQQTPGQGLQFLFEYFSETQRNKGNFPGRFSGRQFSNSRSEMNVSTLELGDSALYLCASSLGSGEVYGYTFGSGTRLTVV.

This clonotype has just a few counts. This chain uses TRBV15 with TRBJ1-5; 7 bases agree with TRBD1. V was pared by 2 bases and J by 2 bases, with 0 bases of the junction left unmatched. The CDR3 is made up of 14 amino acids. CDR1 LNHNV and CDR2 YYDKDF come from the germline V gene (reference sequence). The CDR3 bases are TGTGCCACCAGCAGACAGGGGGGCAATCAGCCCCAGCATTTT. It is translated as CATSRQGGNQPQHF. Looking up the rest from reference TRBV15 and TRBJ1-5 gives the full variable domain: DAMVIQNPRYQVTQFGKPVTLSCSQTLNHNVMYWYQQKSSQAPKLLFHYYDKDFNNEADTPDNFQSRRPNTSFCFLDIRSPGLGDTAMYLCATSRQGGNQPQHFGDGTRLSIL.

Ten or more counts support this clonotype. The chain carries TRBV4-3 and TRBJ2-1; 8 positions match TRBD2. CDR1 is LGHNA, CDR2 YSLEER, per germline. V dropped 1 base and J dropped 0; count of bases not matched to a gene: 5. This CDR3 region has 17 residues. This CDR3 is CASSQAGGPSSYNEQFF. The CDR3 DNA follows: TGCGCCAGCAGCCAAGCGGGAGGGCCGAGCTCCTACAATGAGCAGTTCTTC.

The chain joins TRBV18 to TRBJ2-7, with D unresolved. The CDR3 extends over 14 amino acids. V was pared by 4 bases and J by 0 bases, with 10 bases between. Looked up from germline, CDR1 is KGHSH and CDR2 is LQKENI. The CDR3, as DNA: TGTGCCAGCTCACGGCGCGACCCCTCCTACGAGCAGTACTTC. Its protein product is CASSRRDPSYEQYF.

This clonotype was found many times. This chain uses TRBV5-6 with TRBJ2-1; D is unresolved. Germline CDR1 SGHDT, CDR2 YYEEEE. V lost 2 bases, J lost 4 bases, and 10 bases lay in between. This CDR3 spans 14 amino acids. Written as DNA, the CDR3 is TGTGCCAGCAGCTTTGGTATAGGGTACAATGAGCAGTTCTTC. Protein product: CASSFGIGYNEQFF.

The chain is built from TRBV9 and TRBJ2-7; 9 bases align to TRBD1. After removal of 0 bases from V and 7 bases from J, the junction contained 14 bases not matched to a gene. Germline V gives CDR1 SGDLS, CDR2 YYNGEE. The CDR3 sequence is 17 residues long. CDR3 protein: CASSVGLSGTGQREQYF. In nucleotides, the CDR3 is TGTGCCAGCAGCGTAGGCCTATCAGGGACAGGGCAAAGGGAGCAGTACTTC. The variable domain in full, completed from reference TRBV9 and TRBJ2-7, reads DSGVTQTPKHLITATGQRVTLRCSPRSGDLSVYWYQQSLDQGLQFLIQYYNGEERAKGNILERFSAQQFPDLHSELNLSSLELGDSALYFCASSVGLSGTGQREQYFGPGTRLTVT.

This clonotype was recorded many times. The chain employs TRBV7-3 and TRBJ2-2; 13 bases are shared with TRBD2. The germline CDR1 and CDR2 sequences are SGHTA and FQGTGA. This CDR3 has 17 amino acids. The junction had 4 bases not matched to a gene; V was cut back by 6 bases and J by 0 bases. The CDR3 sequence: CASRGLAGIANTGELFF. CDR3 in DNA: TGTGCCAGCAGGGGACTAGCGGGAATCGCGAACACCGGGGAGCTGTTTTTT.

This clonotype was detected many times. The chain joins TRBV12-3 or TRBV12-4 to TRBJ2-1; D possibly corresponds to TRBD1 (6 bases). CDR3 length: 12 residues. V shed 3 bases and J shed 9 bases, with 9 bases lying between them. CDR3 residues: CASSFQGSEQFF. CDR3 bases: TGTGCCAGCAGTTTTCAGGGGAGTGAGCAGTTCTTC.

This chain uses TRBV24-1 with TRBJ2-3; D may be TRBD2 (6 bases). This CDR3 contains 15 residues. Trimming removed 0 bases from V and 3 bases from J, with 9 bases in between. Germline CDR1 KGHDR, CDR2 SFDVKD. CDR3 sequence (DNA): TGTGCCACCAGTGATTTGGGGGGGTCGACAGATACGCAGTATTTT. Protein product: CATSDLGGSTDTQYF.

The sample holds one count of this clonotype. The chain links TRBV15 to TRBJ1-5; 7 bases match TRBD1. The germline V gene encodes CDR1 LNHNV and CDR2 YYDKDF (reference sequence). The CDR3 has 13 residues. The junction had 1 base not matched to a gene; V was cut back by 4 bases and J by 4 bases. This CDR3 reads CATSIRGNQPQHF. CDR3 nucleotides: TGTGCCACCAGCATCAGGGGGAATCAGCCCCAGCATTTT.

The CDR3 here is CASTLSGRQETQYF. The CDR3 DNA reads as TGTGCCAGCACCCTTTCAGGGCGCCAAGAGACCCAGTACTTC. J is TRBJ2-5 and V is TRBV28; tentative D call: TRBD1 (5 bases). Trimming left V 7 bases short and J 1 base short, with 13 bases between. The CDR3 consists of 14 residues. CDR1 and CDR2 from the germline V gene are MDHEN and SYDVKM.

V gene TRBV15 combines with J gene TRBJ2-1; 10 positions match TRBD2. The CDR3 extends over 15 amino acids. Trimming cost V 2 bases and J 3 bases; bases outside gene matches: 1. Germline CDR1 and CDR2: LNHNV and YYDKDF (reference sequence). As DNA, the CDR3 is TGTGCCACCAGCAGACTAGCGGGAGTCTACAATGAGCAGTTCTTC. Amino acids: CATSRLAGVYNEQFF.

On this clonotype: The junction shows a germline mismatch at one end, possibly a read error. The chain uses TRBV7-7 and TRBJ2-5, with TRBD2 identical over 14 bases. The CDR3 is 16 residues long. The germline V gene encodes CDR1 SSHAT and CDR2 FNYEAQ (reference sequence). The DNA of the CDR3 is TGTGCTAGCAGCGTGGGACTAGCGGGAGATCAAGAGACCCAGTACTTC. It codes for CASSVGLAGDQETQYF.

This clonotype has just a few counts. The rearrangement links TRBV28 to TRBJ2-2; D remains unclear. This CDR3 comprises 17 residues. Germline lookup yields CDR1 MDHEN and CDR2 SYDVKM. Trimming took off 5 bases at V and 0 bases at J, with 16 bases between the two ends. The chain's CDR3 is CASSHYFGSSNTGELFF. Written as DNA, the CDR3 is TGTGCCAGCAGTCACTACTTCGGGTCCTCGAACACCGGGGAGCTGTTTTTT.

The chain couples TRBV13 to TRBJ2-7; 11 bases line up with TRBD2. This CDR3 spans 18 amino acids. With V trimmed by 2 bases and J by 0 bases, 9 bases remained unmatched. In germline, CDR1 is PRHDT, CDR2 FYEKMQ (reference sequence). The CDR3 nucleotides are TGTGCCAGCAGCTTACTAGCGGGAGGCCCCAAAAGCTCCTACGAGCAGTACTTC. Encoded protein: CASSLLAGGPKSSYEQYF.

This clonotype was seen repeatedly, ten times or more. The CDR3 DNA is TGTGCCAGCAGTGCCGGGAATACCTGGGGCAAAAACATTCAGTACTTC. Protein: CASSAGNTWGKNIQYF. The chain links TRBV12-3 or TRBV12-4 to TRBJ2-4; the D gene is possibly TRBD2 (5 bases). The CDR3 loop spans 16 amino acids. V lost 5 bases, J lost 3 bases, and 17 bases lay in between.

The rearrangement uses TRBV3-1 and TRBJ2-5; D is undetermined. Germline V gene sequence: CDR1 LGHDT, CDR2 YNNKEL (reference sequence). V was shortened by 0 bases and J by 8 bases, with 7 bases between the two germline ends. The CDR3 sequence is 12 residues long. The CDR3 loop reads CASSQDEPTQYF. In nucleotides, the CDR3 is TGTGCCAGCAGCCAAGATGAGCCCACCCAGTACTTC.

Notes on this clonotype: Because the CDR3 is missing its conserved closing phenylalanine or tryptophan, this is likely a read error. The J gene is TRBJ2-5, the V gene TRBV6-1, with 8 bases lining up with TRBD2. CDR3 length: 18 amino acids. The germline CDR1 and CDR2 sequences are MNHNS and SASEGT. V lost 6 bases to trimming and J lost 5 bases; unmatched junction nucleotides: 20. CDR3 in amino acids: CASSPVRASGRMGETQYV. The CDR3 DNA follows: TGTGCCAGCAGCCCCGTAAGGGCCAGCGGGAGAATGGGGGAGACCCAGTACGTC.